This T cell receptor (beta chain) comes out of a study of blood T cell repertoires in COVID-19. Study-wide context: Researchers got acute and convalescent COVID-19 samples from the United States, Italy and Spain. From T cells, B-cell-depleted T cells, or PBMCs came the material, which was cDNA or gDNA.

The germline gives CDR1 LNHDA, CDR2 SQIVND (reference sequence). The CDR3 runs 19 residues. Trimming removed 5 bases at V and 1 base at J, with 24 bases between. TCRdb's table, derived via immunoSEQ multiplex PCR, lists solely in-frame clones and lacks some. Of 100,000 or so clones in the sample, roughly 90% are singletons; the top ten hold roughly 6.5%. The TCR originated in a man aged 55 to 70 with acute or convalescent COVID-19. The chain carries TRBV19 and TRBJ1-3, with D possibly matching TRBD1 (6 bases). Material for sequencing was peripheral blood. CDR3 residues: CASSQWPAKGRGSGNTIYF. DNA of the CDR3: TGTGCCAGTAGTCAGTGGCCGGCTAAGGGCAGGGGTTCTGGAAACACCATATATTTT.